This T cell receptor (beta chain) came from a study of CD8+CD57+ T cells in acquired aplastic anemia. V was pared by 1 base and J by 4 bases, with 15 bases between. This CDR3 is 16 amino acids long. Genomic DNA served as template for TCR beta VDJ and CDR3 profiling. MiXCR, run by TCRdb on the reads, gives a single entry per CDR3 protein. The sample carries just over 200,000 distinct CDR3 sequences, less than 75% recorded once. Selection for sequencing was limited to patients who had shown CD8+CD57+ cell expansion by flow cytometry. The V and J genes are TRBV12-3 or TRBV12-4 and TRBJ2-3; no definite D call. Sequencing was done on a sample of sorted CD4+, CD8+, or CD8+CD57+ T cells (not recorded which) from PBMCs. This receptor was identified in a human donor with aplastic anemia. The CDR3 coding sequence is TGTGCCAGCAGTTTAGTTCGGGCCTGGTGGTCAGATACGCAGTATTTT. As protein: CASSLVRAWWSDTQYF.